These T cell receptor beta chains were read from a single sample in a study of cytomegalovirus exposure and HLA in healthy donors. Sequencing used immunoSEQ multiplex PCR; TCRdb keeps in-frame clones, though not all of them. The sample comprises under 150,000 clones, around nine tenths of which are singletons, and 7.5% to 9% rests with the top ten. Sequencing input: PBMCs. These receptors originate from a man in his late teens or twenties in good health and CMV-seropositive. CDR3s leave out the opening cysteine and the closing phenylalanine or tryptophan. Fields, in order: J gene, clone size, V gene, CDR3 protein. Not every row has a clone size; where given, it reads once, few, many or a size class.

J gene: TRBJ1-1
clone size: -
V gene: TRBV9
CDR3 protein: ASSVAGYTEAF

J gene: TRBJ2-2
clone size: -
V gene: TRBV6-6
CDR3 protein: ASTARGGTTGELF

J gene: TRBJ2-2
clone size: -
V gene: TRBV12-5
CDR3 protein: ASGLGTHGTGELF

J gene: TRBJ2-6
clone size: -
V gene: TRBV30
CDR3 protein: AWSAHNSGANVLT

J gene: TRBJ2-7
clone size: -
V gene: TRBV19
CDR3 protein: ASSRTSGSSYEQY

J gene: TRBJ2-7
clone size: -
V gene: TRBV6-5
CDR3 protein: ASSYSWGEGREQY

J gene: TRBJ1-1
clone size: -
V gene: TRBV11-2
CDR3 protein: ASSLMEVEAF

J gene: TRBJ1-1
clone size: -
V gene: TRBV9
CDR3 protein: ASSASGTRVGTEAF

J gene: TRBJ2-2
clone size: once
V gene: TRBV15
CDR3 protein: ATSRDREREKSGELF

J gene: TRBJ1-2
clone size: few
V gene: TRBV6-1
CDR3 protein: ASSQQGYGYT

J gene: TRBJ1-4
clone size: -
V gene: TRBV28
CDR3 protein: ASSSRHEKLF

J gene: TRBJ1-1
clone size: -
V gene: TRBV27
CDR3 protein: ATRVGDTEAF

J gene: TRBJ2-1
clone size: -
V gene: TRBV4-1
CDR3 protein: ASRPSGANEQF

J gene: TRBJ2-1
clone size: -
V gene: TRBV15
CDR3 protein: ATSLRTSRDNEQF

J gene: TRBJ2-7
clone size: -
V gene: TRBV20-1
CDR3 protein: SAGITGEQY

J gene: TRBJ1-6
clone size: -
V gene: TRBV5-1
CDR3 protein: ASSLVQAPNNSPLH

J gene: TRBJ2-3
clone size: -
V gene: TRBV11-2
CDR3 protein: ASSFGQGADTQY

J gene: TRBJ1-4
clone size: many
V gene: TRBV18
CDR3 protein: ASSPPPQREKLF

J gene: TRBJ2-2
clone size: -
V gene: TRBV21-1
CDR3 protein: ASSKRPTVGELF

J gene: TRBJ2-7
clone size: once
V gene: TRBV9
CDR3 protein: ASSVGQNYEQY

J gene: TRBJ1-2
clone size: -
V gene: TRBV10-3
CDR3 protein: AISEVGAANYGYT

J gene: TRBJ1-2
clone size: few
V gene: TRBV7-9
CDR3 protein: ASSLRVRGYT

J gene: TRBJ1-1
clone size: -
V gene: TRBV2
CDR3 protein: ASSLQENTEAF

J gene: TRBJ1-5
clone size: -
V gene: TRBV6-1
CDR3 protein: ASSEATGQGYSNQPQH

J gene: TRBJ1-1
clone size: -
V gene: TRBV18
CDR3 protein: ASAGTGRHMNTEAF

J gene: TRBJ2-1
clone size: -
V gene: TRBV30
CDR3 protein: AWSVMGEAHEQF

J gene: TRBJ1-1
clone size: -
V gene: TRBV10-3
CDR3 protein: AISENRGSDTEAF

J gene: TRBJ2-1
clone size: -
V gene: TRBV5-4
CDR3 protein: ASSLGQGGDNEQF

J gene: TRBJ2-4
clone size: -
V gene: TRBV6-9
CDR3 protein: ASSYSEATSQY